A selection of T cell receptor beta chains follows, all from one sample in a study of T cell responses to AZD1222 COVID-19 vaccine. Measured with immunoSEQ multiplex PCR; TCRdb has only the in-frame clones, and not every one. The repertoire holds around 130,000 clones, with roughly 85% as singletons. The starting material was peripheral blood, obtained on day 0 of MenACWY control vaccination. These receptors originate from an adult in good health. Each CDR3 is given with its conserved first and last residue. Some rows have no size entry. The others give once, few or many, or a class for an expanded clone.

clone_size	j_call	v_call	cdr3_aa
-	TRBJ2-7	TRBV29-1	CSADLAGGIGEQYF
-	TRBJ2-7	TRBV3-1/TRBV3-2	CASGAGSAYEQYF
-	TRBJ1-1	TRBV20-1	CSASFLLPEAFF
-	TRBJ1-5	TRBV4-1	CASSPWELERQPQHF
-	TRBJ1-2	TRBV7-8	CASSPNSVNYGYTF
-	TRBJ1-1	TRBV12-3/TRBV12-4	CASSRQMNTEAFF
-	TRBJ1-1	TRBV28	CASSLNREGTEAFF
once	TRBJ2-1	TRBV7-8	CASSLSGNEQFF
-	TRBJ2-7	TRBV27	CASSLIGYEQYF
-	TRBJ2-5	TRBV29-1	CSFGTSGRAMETQYF
-	TRBJ1-3	TRBV9	CASSVQGGGNTIYF
-	TRBJ2-3	TRBV11-1	CASSLSVPEDTQYF
-	TRBJ2-3	TRBV5-1	CASSLVPGRGTDTQYF
-	TRBJ1-5	TRBV29-1	CSVGEGRVQPQHF
-	TRBJ1-5	TRBV28	CASSPFARGFQPQHF
once	TRBJ2-1	TRBV7-2	CASSQTGRIQRDYNEQFF
-	TRBJ2-7	TRBV7-9	CASSGERGLSYEQYF
-	TRBJ2-5	TRBV28	CASSLWATGGTETQYF
-	TRBJ1-3	TRBV5-1	CASSPGQAGNTIYF
-	TRBJ1-3	TRBV30	CAWSPDLVGNTIYF
-	TRBJ2-7	TRBV21-1	CASPLRCGHF
-	TRBJ1-5	TRBV7-9	CASSSWDGGFGNQPQHF
-	TRBJ1-2	TRBV30	CAWSARDGDYGYTF
-	TRBJ1-2	TRBV5-1	CASSLVDITYGYTF
-	TRBJ1-5	TRBV28	CASSSGAGSQPQHF
-	TRBJ2-1	TRBV7-9	CASSRPGAGRGNEQFF
few	TRBJ1-5	TRBV28	CASRRSGFRNQPQHF
few	TRBJ2-5	TRBV5-1	CASSLDEGERSQYF
-	TRBJ1-2	TRBV9	CASSEGPKRDGYTF
-	TRBJ1-2	TRBV29-1	CSVARVNYGYTF
-	TRBJ2-3	TRBV18	CASSLFTDTQYF
-	TRBJ2-7	TRBV27	CASSSRQGAYEQYF
few	TRBJ2-7	TRBV28	CASSLLTGGPYEQYF
-	TRBJ2-5	TRBV24-1	CATSGPGDGETQYF
-	TRBJ2-7	TRBV6-5	CASSPSRYEQYF
once	TRBJ1-2	TRBV7-2	CASSPGQAVQGHDYTF
-	TRBJ1-1	TRBV5-1	CASSQMGHTNTEAFF
-	TRBJ2-3	TRBV30	CAWSVWAGRDTDTQYF
-	TRBJ2-1	TRBV6-2/TRBV6-3	CASNPLWQDNNEQFF
-	TRBJ2-3	TRBV24-1	CATSDAPGTGGSDTQYF
-	TRBJ1-1	TRBV12-5	CASGSRQNTEAFF
few	TRBJ1-3	TRBV3-1/TRBV3-2	CASSLKSSGNTIYF
once	TRBJ1-4	TRBV28	CASRTQTIPGGANEKLFF
-	TRBJ2-1	TRBV9	CASSVEHPGNEQFF
-	TRBJ1-2	TRBV10-2	CASNPRTGANYGYTF
-	TRBJ2-3	TRBV19	CASTPLASTDTQYF
-	TRBJ1-6	TRBV30	CARSGGWNSPLHF
-	TRBJ1-1	TRBV18	CASSPNRDTEAFF
-	TRBJ1-2	TRBV15	CATSRGGVPGDYGYTF
few	TRBJ2-3	TRBV6-5	CASSYEARVPTDTQYF